This record concerns one TCR beta chain sequence. This specimen comes from a study of blood T cell repertoires in COVID-19. Study at large: PBMCs, B-cell-depleted T cells, or T cells were the source of the cDNA or gDNA that made up the material.

This study enrolled people aged 18 to 89 from about two dozen US geographic areas. As handled by the study authors: The authors estimated nucleated cell counts from reference gene primer amplification. Assay used: immunoSEQ multiplex PCR; TCRdb lists only in-frame clones, some missing. V, J and clone size reflect that table, while D and trimming were determined from the DNA. The sample contains some 460,000 clones, roughly 87% of which appear only once. The sequence was collected from a woman younger than 30 who had recovered from COVID-19. The material sequenced was PBMCs or T cells enriched from blood (not recorded which).

In DNA form, the CDR3 reads TGTGCCAGCAGTATAGGGGGCGGTCCCGGGGAGCTGTTTTTT. Amino acid sequence: CASSIGGGPGELFF. The rearrangement uses TRBV6-5 and TRBJ2-2; TRBD1 agrees at 7 bases. The length of the CDR3 is 14 residues. J gave up 6 bases and V 5 bases, and 6 bases lay outside the gene matches. The germline gives CDR1 MNHEY, CDR2 SVGAGI.